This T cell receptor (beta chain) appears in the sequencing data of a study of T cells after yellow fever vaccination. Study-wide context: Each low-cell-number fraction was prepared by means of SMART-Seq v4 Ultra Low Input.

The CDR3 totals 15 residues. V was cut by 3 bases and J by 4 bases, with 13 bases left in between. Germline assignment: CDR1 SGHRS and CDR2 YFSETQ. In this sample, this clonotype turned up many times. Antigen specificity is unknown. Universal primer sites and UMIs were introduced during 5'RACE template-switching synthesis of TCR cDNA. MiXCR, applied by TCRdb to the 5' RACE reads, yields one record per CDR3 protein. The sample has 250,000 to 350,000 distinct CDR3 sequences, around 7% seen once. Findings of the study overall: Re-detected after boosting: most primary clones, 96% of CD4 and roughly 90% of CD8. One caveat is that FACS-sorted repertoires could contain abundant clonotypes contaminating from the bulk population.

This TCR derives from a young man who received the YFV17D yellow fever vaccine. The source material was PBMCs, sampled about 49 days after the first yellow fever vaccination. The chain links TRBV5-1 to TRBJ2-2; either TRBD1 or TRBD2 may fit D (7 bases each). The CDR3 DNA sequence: TGCGCCAGCAGCTCCAGGGGGGGCGGCACCGGGGAGCTGTTTTTT. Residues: CASSSRGGGTGELFF. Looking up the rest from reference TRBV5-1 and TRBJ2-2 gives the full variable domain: KAGVTQTPRYLIKTRGQQVTLSCSPISGHRSVSWYQQTPGQGLQFLFEYFSETQRNKGNFPGRFSGRQFSNSRSEMNVSTLELGDSALYLCASSSRGGGTGELFFGEGSRLTVL.